This T cell receptor beta chain was observed in a study of yellow fever vaccine responses in identical twins. Each CDR3 protein gets one entry after TCRdb re-called the RT-PCR reads with MiXCR. The sample shows about 18,000 distinct CDR3 sequences, roughly two thirds of them seen only once. Germline lookup yields CDR1 MDHEN and CDR2 SYDVKM. Trimming took 6 bases from V and 0 from J, leaving 15 bases between them. The CDR3 totals 16 residues. Concerning this clonotype itself: Its antigen is as yet unknown.

Broader study findings: A vaccine T cell response that seemed partly convergent and partly personalized was reported in twins.

The source is a woman aged 18-35 years who received the yellow fever vaccine. The chain combines TRBV28 with TRBJ1-5, with no clear D. Sequenced material: T cells from blood (PBMCs), unsorted or a sorted subset (not recorded which), taken before or after yellow fever vaccination (not recorded which). The CDR3 sequence: CASRTSRTGSNQPQHF. CDR3 nucleotide sequence: TGTGCCAGCAGGACCAGCCGGACGGGTAGCAATCAGCCCCAGCATTTT.